A single sample gave rise to the 13 T cell receptor beta chains below, sequenced in a study of early T cells in non-severe SARS-CoV-2 infection. A single record per CDR3 protein comes from TCRdb applying MiXCR to the 5' RACE reads. The sample contains 85,000 to 100,000 distinct CDR3 sequences, 11% of which appear only once. This specimen was whole blood, taken at baseline. The receptors come from an adult who was a healthcare worker with PCR-confirmed SARS-CoV-2 infection or an uninfected control (not recorded which).

This clonotype was recorded a few times. V gene TRBV7-3 combines with J gene TRBJ2-5; D is unclear. This CDR3 spans 15 amino acids. The V end was cut by 0 bases, the J end by 5 bases, with 13 bases between. CDR1 and CDR2 (germline): SGHTA, FQGTGA. The CDR3 DNA reads as TGTGCCAGCAGCTTAACACCGGCGACCAGGGAGACCCAGTACTTC. This gives the protein CASSLTPATRETQYF.

The chain joins TRBV30 to TRBJ2-1, with D uncertain. Trimming shortened V by 3 bases and J by 6 bases, and 18 bases separated the two germline ends. This CDR3 has 15 residues. CDR1 and CDR2 from the germline V gene are GTSNPN and SVGIG (reference sequence). CDR3 sequence reads: CAWRELLRPSNEQFF. The CDR3 DNA follows: TGTGCCTGGAGGGAGTTGCTCCGTCCATCCAATGAGCAGTTCTTC.

This clonotype has a count of ten or more. The chain couples TRBV12-3 or TRBV12-4 to TRBJ1-5; the D gene is possibly TRBD1 (6 bases). Trimming removed 1 base from V and 1 base from J, with 17 bases in between. This CDR3 has 18 residues. The DNA for the CDR3 is TGTGCCAGCAGTTTAGGGGGACGGACAGTCGTGAGCAATCAGCCCCAGCATTTT. Amino acid sequence: CASSLGGRTVVSNQPQHF.

This clonotype was detected a few times. The chain combines TRBV15 with TRBJ2-1; 10 bases line up with TRBD2. Unmatched junction bases numbered 6, after V lost 3 bases and J lost 4 bases. The CDR3 has 16 residues. Germline V gene lookup returns CDR1 LNHNV and CDR2 YYDKDF (reference sequence). The CDR3: CATSSHSGGVYNEQFF. DNA of the CDR3: TGTGCCACCAGCAGCCACAGCGGGGGGGTATACAATGAGCAGTTCTTC.

With regard to this clonotype: Relative to the germline gene, one junction end is altered; a read error may explain this. V is TRBV28 and J is TRBJ1-1, with D unclear. Germline assignment: CDR1 MDHEN and CDR2 SYDVKM. This CDR3 spans 19 amino acids. Written as DNA, the CDR3 is TGTGCCAGCAGCTCTATTAACGTCCGAACGTCGTCTCTTTTAATGGAAGCTTTTTTT. As protein: CASSSINVRTSSLLMEAFF.

In its sample, this clonotype was seen many times. This chain uses TRBV11-3 with TRBJ2-2; the match to TRBD2 covers 12 bases. The V gene's germline CDR1 is SGHNT and CDR2 YENEEA. The length of the CDR3 is 16 residues. V trimming: 6 bases; J trimming: 5 bases; junction bases outside the gene matches: 7. The CDR3 loop reads CASRSGLAGETGELFF. CDR3 coding DNA: TGTGCCAGCAGGTCGGGACTAGCGGGTGAAACCGGGGAGCTGTTTTTT.

The chain joins TRBV11-2 to TRBJ2-7, with no clear D. V lost 5 bases, J lost 2 bases, and 4 bases lay in between. CDR1 SGHAT and CDR2 FQNNGV come from the germline V gene. This CDR3 spans 11 amino acids. CDR3 loop: CASSTTYEQYF. The DNA of the CDR3 is TGTGCCAGCAGCACTACCTACGAGCAGTACTTC. The whole variable domain, remainder taken from reference TRBV11-2 and TRBJ2-7, is EAGVAQSPRYKIIEKRQSVAFWCNPISGHATLYWYQQILGQGPKLLIQFQNNGVVDDSQLPKDRFSAERLKGVDSTLKIQPAKLEDSAVYLCASSTTYEQYFGPGTRLTVT.

V is TRBV20-1 and J is TRBJ2-1; D call uncertain. This CDR3 is 14 amino acids long. The ends were cut back, 4 bases at V and 0 bases at J, with 10 bases in the middle. The germline V gene has CDR1 DFQATT and CDR2 SNEGSKA (reference sequence). The CDR3 region has the DNA TGCAGTGCTATCCTGAAAAGCTCCTACAATGAGCAGTTCTTC. It translates to CSAILKSSYNEQFF.

The chain joins TRBV29-1 to TRBJ1-4, with D uncertain. Germline lookup yields CDR1 SQVTM and CDR2 ANQGSEA. The CDR3 length is 13 residues. V dropped 4 bases and J dropped 4 bases, with 10 bases sitting between them. The CDR3 sequence is CSVGPSGNEKLFF. The CDR3 nucleotides are TGCAGCGTTGGTCCCAGCGGTAATGAAAAACTGTTTTTT.

This clonotype has a count of ten or more. This chain connects TRBV7-9 to TRBJ2-1, with TRBD1 identical over 10 bases. The CDR3 has 16 residues. V lost 5 bases to trimming and J lost 8 bases; unmatched junction nucleotides: 12. CDR1 and CDR2 (germline): SEHNR, FQNEAQ (reference sequence). This CDR3 is CASSPPGTGVLDEQFF. The DNA for the CDR3 is TGTGCCAGCAGCCCCCCGGGGACAGGGGTGCTCGATGAGCAGTTCTTC.

This chain joins TRBV6-6 and TRBJ1-5; D possibly corresponds to TRBD1 (5 bases). The V gene lost 2 bases and the J gene lost 9 bases, with 11 bases spanning the gap. Germline lookup yields CDR1 MNHNY and CDR2 SVGAGI (reference sequence). This CDR3 contains 13 residues. The CDR3 protein is CASSYDSYVPQHF. CDR3 coding DNA: TGTGCCAGCAGTTACGACAGTTATGTGCCCCAGCATTTT.

The genes are TRBV9 and TRBJ2-2, with a tentative D call TRBD1 (5 bases). The CDR3 has 15 amino acids. Trimming shortened V by 4 bases and J by 0 bases, and 10 bases separated the two germline ends. From germline, CDR1 is SGDLS and CDR2 YYNGEE. CDR3 DNA: TGTGCCAGCAGCACAGGACGGACGAACACCGGGGAGCTGTTTTTT. This encodes CASSTGRTNTGELFF.

J is TRBJ1-1 and V is TRBV3-1, with a possible D match to TRBD1 (5 bases). Trimming removed 3 bases from V and 4 bases from J, with 15 bases in between. This CDR3 comprises 15 residues. Germline values: CDR1 LGHDT, CDR2 YNNKEL (reference sequence). The CDR3 here is CASSHSMGESTEAFF. CDR3 DNA: TGTGCCAGCAGCCATTCAATGGGGGAGAGCACTGAAGCTTTCTTT.